This TCR beta chain was observed in a study of Ad26.COV2.S vaccination and SARS-CoV-2 variants. Study-level results: It was reported that spike-specific CD8+ and CD4+ T cell responses were substantially broad after vaccination.

Details on this clone: Its specificity is unknown.

Libraries were prepared by immunoSEQ multiplex PCR; TCRdb keeps only in-frame clonotypes and omits some of them. The data contain some 450,000 clones, roughly 88% of them singletons. Treatment: roughly 19 received Ad26.COV2.S at low or high dose, single or two shots; 5 received placebo; per-sample allocation not given. Samples came from day 63 after the first vaccine or placebo injection. Its platform was an Ad26 vector, and its expressed antigen was Wuhan-strain SARS-CoV-2 spike. The junction had 5 bases not matched to a gene; V was cut back by 5 bases and J by 3 bases. This CDR3 region has 15 residues. Germline CDR1 reads SGHNT; CDR2 reads YENEEA.

The specimen was peripheral blood, collected in a trial of Ad26.COV2.S vaccine versus placebo. The chain employs TRBV11-3 and TRBJ2-1; 9 bases line up with TRBD2. This sequence was found in a person aged 18-65 years who received the Ad26.COV2.S COVID-19 vaccine or a placebo. The CDR3 reads CASSPLAGSYNEQFF. CDR3 nucleotides: TGTGCCAGCAGCCCGCTAGCGGGAAGCTACAATGAGCAGTTCTTC.